The 27 T cell receptor beta chains in this list originate from one sample, sequenced in a study of T-cell memory formation after mild COVID-19. TCRdb itself ran the 5' RACE reads through MiXCR, one entry per CDR3 protein. The sample has around 340,000 distinct CDR3 sequences, under 25% seen once; the top ten hold approximately 12%. Sample: PBMCs or a T cell subset sorted from them (not recorded which). The receptors originated from an adult woman who had mild COVID-19 (a few samples of this study predate the infection). Cell type and time point are not known.

The rearrangement joins TRBV24-1 to TRBJ2-5; D gene ambiguous. The V gene lost 1 base and the J gene lost 4 bases, with 6 bases spanning the gap. The CDR3 covers 13 residues. The V gene's germline CDR1 is KGHDR and CDR2 SFDVKD. This CDR3 reads CATSDFYGETQYF. CDR3 nucleotides: TGTGCCACCAGTGATTTCTATGGAGAGACCCAGTACTTC.

The CDR3 is CASSREASGYEQYF. As DNA, the CDR3 is TGCGCCAGCAGCCGGGAGGCTAGCGGATACGAGCAGTACTTC. The genes are TRBV5-1 and TRBJ2-7; 7 nucleotides align to TRBD2. Germline values: CDR1 SGHRS, CDR2 YFSETQ. This CDR3 comprises 14 residues. V gave up 4 bases and J gave up 4 bases; unmatched junction bases: 8.

This clonotype rates as large. The chain combines TRBV20-1 with TRBJ2-7, with D possibly being TRBD1 (6 bases). The CDR3 totals 15 residues. In germline, CDR1 is DFQATT, CDR2 SNEGSKA (reference sequence). V shed 4 bases and J shed 4 bases, with 20 bases lying between them. CDR3 protein: CSATPGALQGYEQYF. In DNA, the CDR3 is TGCAGTGCTACCCCCGGGGCCCTTCAGGGGTACGAGCAGTACTTC.

The V and J genes are TRBV30 and TRBJ1-2; 12 bases fit TRBD1. After removal of 0 bases from V and 9 bases from J, the junction contained 5 bases not matched to a gene. Germline assignment: CDR1 GTSNPN and CDR2 SVGIG (reference sequence). CDR3 length equals 14 residues. CDR3 in amino acids: CAWSVGQGALSYTF. CDR3 sequence (DNA): TGTGCCTGGAGTGTGGGACAGGGGGCTTTGAGCTACACCTTC.

The chain combines TRBV3-1 with TRBJ2-7; either TRBD1 or TRBD2 may fit D (5 bases each). The germline CDR1 and CDR2 sequences are LGHDT and YNNKEL (reference sequence). The CDR3 has 13 amino acids. V lost 5 bases and J lost 3, with 11 bases in between. CDR3 protein: CASSFRDLYEQYF. In DNA, the CDR3 is TGTGCCAGCAGCTTCAGGGACCTCTACGAGCAGTACTTC.

The chain joins TRBV18 to TRBJ1-1, with D possibly matching TRBD1 (5 bases). This CDR3 has 13 amino acids. V lost 3 bases and J lost 3, with 8 bases in between. Germline V gene lookup returns CDR1 KGHSH and CDR2 LQKENI. The CDR3 region is CASSPGLDTEAFF. DNA of the CDR3: TGTGCCAGCTCACCGGGACTTGACACTGAAGCTTTCTTT. The full variable domain, in which reference TRBV18 and TRBJ1-1 provide the parts outside the CDR3, is NAGVMQNPRHLVRRRGQEARLRCSPMKGHSHVYWYRQLPEEGLKFMVYLQKENIIDESGMPKERFSAEFPKEGPSILRIQQVVRGDSAAYFCASSPGLDTEAFFGQGTRLTVV.

The rearrangement joins TRBV10-3 to TRBJ1-1, with D hard to call. Trimming shortened V by 6 bases and J by 4 bases, and 12 bases separated the two germline ends. CDR1 is ENHRY and CDR2 is SYGVKD in the germline V gene. The CDR3 consists of 13 residues. CDR3 amino acids: CAISRTAGTEAFF. CDR3 DNA sequence: TGTGCCATCAGCCGGACGGCGGGCACTGAAGCTTTCTTT.

This chain connects TRBV5-1 to TRBJ2-1; D might be TRBD1 (6 bases). Trimming took off 4 bases at V and 0 bases at J, with 11 bases between the two ends. Germline lookup yields CDR1 SGHRS and CDR2 YFSETQ. The CDR3 runs 15 residues. CDR3 amino acids: CASSMDRSSYNEQFF. The DNA for the CDR3 is TGCGCCAGCAGCATGGACAGAAGCTCCTACAATGAGCAGTTCTTC.

This chain joins TRBV9 and TRBJ2-1, with a weak D call TRBD2 (5 bases). Germline CDR1 is SGDLS and CDR2 is YYNGEE. The CDR3 spans 13 residues. Trimming took 5 bases from V and 8 from J, leaving 14 bases between them. The CDR3 DNA sequence: TGTGCCAGCAGGGACTCTCCTAGGGATGAGCAGTTCTTC. It encodes CASRDSPRDEQFF.

The chain uses TRBV7-2 and TRBJ2-1, with TRBD2 matching 10 bases. The germline gives CDR1 SGHTA, CDR2 FQGNSA. The CDR3 runs 13 residues. The junction had 0 bases not matched to a gene; V was cut back by 6 bases and J by 4 bases. Here the CDR3 DNA reads TGTGCCAGCAGACTAGCGGGGTACAATGAGCAGTTCTTC. This sequence encodes CASRLAGYNEQFF. The complete variable domain, with remaining parts taken from reference TRBV7-2 and TRBJ2-1, reads GAGVSQSPSNKVTEKGKDVELRCDPISGHTALYWYRQSLGQGLEFLIYFQGNSAPDKSGLPSDRFSAERTGGSVSTLTIQRTQQEDSAVYLCASRLAGYNEQFFGPGTRLTVL.

V is TRBV5-4 and J is TRBJ1-6; maybe TRBD1 (6 bases). The germline V gene has CDR1 SGHNT and CDR2 YYREEE (reference sequence). The CDR3 sequence is 16 residues long. V was shortened by 3 bases and J by 10 bases, with 20 bases between the two germline ends. The CDR3 nucleotides read TGTGCCAGCAGCTCCCCGGGCACAGGGAGAGGCTCACCCCTCCACTTT. It encodes CASSSPGTGRGSPLHF.

The CDR3 bases are TGTGCCAGCAGTTCCAACAGGGACCCCTACAATGAGCAGTTCTTC. Its translation: CASSSNRDPYNEQFF. The chain couples TRBV12-3 or TRBV12-4 to TRBJ2-1; tentatively, D is TRBD1 (6 bases). This CDR3 is built from 15 residues. Trimming removed 4 bases at V and 2 bases at J, with 12 bases between.

The rearrangement uses TRBV5-4 and TRBJ1-1; 9 bases align to TRBD1. Germline V gene sequence: CDR1 SGHNT, CDR2 YYREEE (reference sequence). This CDR3 spans 15 amino acids. The V gene end was trimmed by 1 base and the J gene end by 3 bases; junction bases not matched to a gene: 4. For the CDR3, the DNA is TGTGCCAGCAGCTTGCCCGGACAGGGGTACACTGAAGCTTTCTTT. Translated, it gives CASSLPGQGYTEAFF.

This sequence joins TRBV24-1 and TRBJ1-5, with TRBD1 matching 9 bases. The junction had 7 bases not matched to a gene; V was cut back by 4 bases and J by 7 bases. Germline V CDR1 and CDR2: KGHDR, SFDVKD. This CDR3 contains 15 residues. Written as DNA, the CDR3 is TGTGCCACCAGTGACCCGCGGACAGGGGACCAGCCCCAGCATTTT. Its protein is CATSDPRTGDQPQHF.

This chain connects TRBV3-1 to TRBJ2-4, with unresolved D. The germline V gene encodes CDR1 LGHDT and CDR2 YNNKEL (reference sequence). The CDR3 totals 12 residues. The V end was cut by 0 bases, the J end by 11 bases, with 8 bases between. CDR3 nucleotides: TGTGCCAGCAGCCAAGACCGAAGGGTTCAGTACTTC. The encoded protein is CASSQDRRVQYF.

This clonotype was seen a handful of times. V and J are TRBV12-2 and TRBJ2-7; the DNA was not compared with TRBD2, the D call given in the table. TRBV12-2 is a recognized pseudogene. The CDR3 is 18 amino acids. CDR3 loop: CASRLARFERESSYEQYF. CDR3 coding DNA: TGTGCAAGTCGCTTAGCGCGGTTCGAGCGGGAAAGCTCCTACGAGCAGTACTTC.

This clonotype appeared many times. The DNA of the CDR3 is TGTGCCAGCAGCTTGGGACAGGGGGACTACAATGAGCAGTTCTTC. Its translation: CASSLGQGDYNEQFF. The chain joins TRBV5-5 to TRBJ2-1; 9 positions match TRBD1. CDR1 is SGHKS, CDR2 YYEKEE, per germline (reference sequence). Losses at the gene ends were 0 bases for V and 3 bases for J; bases not matched to a gene: 1. The CDR3 extends over 15 amino acids.

The chain links TRBV6-5 to TRBJ1-5; 9 bases line up with TRBD1. V lost 3 bases and J lost 6; bases outside the gene matches: 3. Germline V gene lookup returns CDR1 MNHEY and CDR2 SVGAGI. The CDR3 spans 14 residues. This CDR3 reads CASSYRTGAQPQHF. The CDR3 region has the DNA TGTGCCAGCAGTTATCGGACAGGGGCTCAGCCCCAGCATTTT.

This clonotype came up a few times. The chain recombines TRBV4-1 with TRBJ1-4, with TRBD1 identical over 12 bases. The V and J ends lost 1 base and 0 bases, in that order; junction bases with no gene match: 6. From germline, CDR1 is MGHRA and CDR2 YSYEKL. CDR3 length: 19 amino acids. CDR3 amino acids: CASSQAAGTGGTTNEKLFF. The CDR3, as DNA: TGCGCCAGCAGCCAAGCCGCCGGGACAGGGGGCACAACTAATGAAAAACTGTTTTTT.

J is TRBJ2-7 and V is TRBV10-3, with TRBD2 identical over 7 bases. The V and J ends lost 3 bases and 5 bases, in that order; junction bases with no gene match: 7. Germline CDR1 and CDR2: ENHRY and SYGVKD. The CDR3 loop spans 14 amino acids. Here the CDR3 reads CAISDASGTDEQYF. CDR3 bases: TGTGCCATCAGTGATGCTAGCGGAACCGACGAGCAGTACTTC.

This clonotype was detected a few times. The rearrangement joins TRBV2 to TRBJ2-7; D possibly corresponds to TRBD1 (5 bases). The V end was cut by 1 base, the J end by 0 bases, with 7 bases between. The germline CDR1 and CDR2 sequences are SNHLY and FYNNEI. The CDR3 runs to 14 residues. DNA of the CDR3: TGTGCCAGCAGTGAAGAACAGGACTCCTACGAGCAGTACTTC. Protein product: CASSEEQDSYEQYF.

In its sample, this clonotype was seen a few times. This chain connects TRBV29-1 to TRBJ1-1; a possible D gene is TRBD1 (6 bases). V lost 6 bases and J lost 1, with 21 bases in between. Per the germline V gene, CDR1 is SQVTM and CDR2 is ANQGSEA. The CDR3 contains 16 residues. The CDR3 loop reads CSVLRLFDRSNTEAFF. The CDR3 nucleotides read TGCAGCGTCCTACGTCTTTTTGACAGGTCGAACACTGAAGCTTTCTTT.

V usage is TRBV6-5 and J usage is TRBJ2-7, with D possibly matching TRBD1 (5 bases). The CDR3 extends over 14 amino acids. Germline CDR1 and CDR2: MNHEY and SVGAGI. Trimming removed 8 bases from V and 6 bases from J, with 20 bases in between. The CDR3 protein is CASRSGITLPEQYF. DNA of the CDR3: TGTGCCAGCCGCTCAGGGATCACCCTTCCCGAGCAGTACTTC.

This clonotype was counted between two and nine times. The chain is built from TRBV5-5 and TRBJ2-2, with 15 bases that match TRBD2. The CDR3 has 17 amino acids. Per the germline V gene, CDR1 is SGHKS and CDR2 is YYEKEE (reference sequence). The J segment lost 4 bases and the V segment lost 4 bases, leaving 5 bases of the junction unmatched. The CDR3 DNA reads as TGTGCCAGCAGCGCCGGGACTAGCGGGGGGATCACCGGGGAGCTGTTTTTT. Translating it yields CASSAGTSGGITGELFF. The variable domain in full, with the rest retrieved from reference TRBV5-5 and TRBJ2-2, is DAGVTQSPTHLIKTRGQQVTLRCSPISGHKSVSWYQQVLGQGPQFIFQYYEKEERGRGNFPDRFSARQFPNYSSELNVNALLLGDSALYLCASSAGTSGGITGELFFGEGSRLTVL.

The chain couples TRBV3-1 to TRBJ1-1, with unresolved D. V shed 1 base and J shed 6 bases, with 6 bases lying between them. The CDR3 sequence is 12 residues long. Per germline, CDR1 LGHDT and CDR2 YNNKEL (reference sequence). The DNA for the CDR3 is TGTGCCAGCAGCCAAGGGATTTCTGAAGCTTTCTTT. Its translation: CASSQGISEAFF.

This clonotype was counted only a few times. This chain joins TRBV7-8 and TRBJ2-4, with TRBD2 matching over 7 bases. CDR1 is SGHVS, CDR2 FQNEAQ, per germline. The CDR3 covers 16 residues. V gave up 2 bases and J gave up 7 bases; unmatched junction bases: 11. The DNA for the CDR3 is TGTGCCAGCAGCTTAAAGGTTGGGCTAGCGGATAACATTCAGTACTTC. The encoded protein is CASSLKVGLADNIQYF.

This clonotype has just a few counts. The rearrangement links TRBV5-1 to TRBJ1-1; no definite D call. The CDR3 is 14 residues long. The V end lost 1 base, the J end lost 0 bases, and 7 bases lay between the germline ends. From germline, CDR1 is SGHRS and CDR2 YFSETQ. In nucleotides, the CDR3 is TGCGCCAGCAGCTTGAACGTCCTGAACACTGAAGCTTTCTTT. Translated: CASSLNVLNTEAFF.